Below are 27 T cell receptor beta chains sequenced from a single sample in a study of naive and memory T cell subsets. Ligated cDNA underwent four rounds of PCR with nested alpha and beta constant region primers and SP2. TCRdb processed the UMI-ligation and nested PCR reads anew with MiXCR; each CDR3 protein has one entry. In the table there are tens of thousands of distinct CDR3 sequences, 4.5% to 7% of which are singletons. The treatment is: skin biopsy from PPD injection site in Mantoux-positive individual. The library had UMIs added by 3' ligation of an oligonucleotide to TCR cDNA. Sequencing used skin, obtained from a tuberculin skin test site. The receptors shown here come from an adult in good health.

This clonotype was counted ten times or more. DNA of the CDR3: TGTGCCAGCAGCTTAGGCCGATCCTACGAGCAGTACTTC. Its translation: CASSLGRSYEQYF. The chain has TRBV11-2 and TRBJ2-7, with no clear D. The CDR3 runs to 13 residues. V was shortened by 1 base and J by 1 base, with 5 bases between the two germline ends. CDR1 is SGHAT, CDR2 FQNNGV, per germline.

By share of the sample, this clonotype is medium-sized. The chain has TRBV7-3 and TRBJ2-1, with D tentatively TRBD1 or TRBD2 (5 bases each). Trimming removed 5 bases at V and 6 bases at J, with 11 bases between. This CDR3 is built from 13 residues. Germline CDR1 reads SGHTA; CDR2 reads FQGTGA. CDR3 nucleotides: TGTGCCAGCAGCCCCGAGGGGATCAATGAGCAGTTCTTC. Protein product: CASSPEGINEQFF.

This clonotype has only a few counts. V gene TRBV27 combines with J gene TRBJ1-5; D might be TRBD1 (6 bases). CDR1 and CDR2 from the germline V gene are MNHEY and SMNVEV (reference sequence). The CDR3 loop spans 14 amino acids. V was cut by 7 bases and J by 4 bases, with 14 bases left in between. Here the CDR3 reads CASTESQGNQPQHF. Written as DNA, the CDR3 is TGTGCCAGCACGGAAAGCCAGGGGAATCAGCCCCAGCATTTT.

This clonotype was observed at least ten times. The chain employs TRBV28 and TRBJ2-7; D might be TRBD2 (6 bases). The CDR3 has 14 amino acids. Trimming took 2 bases from V and 9 from J, leaving 17 bases between them. CDR1 and CDR2 (germline): MDHEN, SYDVKM. This CDR3 reads CASSLGGETSGQYF. CDR3 sequence (DNA): TGTGCCAGCAGTTTAGGAGGGGAGACAAGCGGGCAGTACTTC.

This clonotype was detected many times. The chain carries TRBV6-5 and TRBJ2-1; TRBD2 matches 15 bases. The germline V gene has CDR1 MNHEY and CDR2 SVGAGI. The CDR3 contains 18 residues. The V gene end was trimmed by 6 bases and the J gene end by 8 bases; junction bases not matched to a gene: 14. This CDR3 reads CASRQLHHGLAGGYEQFF. DNA of the CDR3: TGTGCCAGCAGACAACTACACCATGGACTAGCGGGAGGGTATGAGCAGTTCTTC.

The sample holds a few counts of this clonotype. The chain has TRBV3-1 and TRBJ2-7; D is unresolved. The germline V gene has CDR1 LGHDT and CDR2 YNNKEL (reference sequence). The V and J ends lost 4 bases and 9 bases respectively, with 13 bases between them. The CDR3 is 12 residues long. The CDR3 DNA reads TGTGCCAGCAGCCCAGACGACCAAAGGCAGTACTTC. This encodes CASSPDDQRQYF.

This clonotype appeared many times. The chain is built from TRBV15 and TRBJ2-1; 11 positions match TRBD2. The germline gives CDR1 LNHNV, CDR2 YYDKDF (reference sequence). Germline trimming cut 0 bases from V and 9 bases from J; bases unmatched to any gene: 4. The CDR3 totals 15 residues. Here the CDR3 DNA reads TGTGCCACCAGCAGAGAGCTAGCGGGAGGAGGTGAGCAGTTCTTC. Translation: CATSRELAGGGEQFF.

This clonotype was seen ten or more times. The chain couples TRBV6-1 to TRBJ2-1; D gene ambiguous. V was cut by 6 bases and J by 0 bases, with 9 bases left in between. The CDR3 totals 14 residues. The germline V gene has CDR1 MNHNS and CDR2 SASEGT. DNA of the CDR3: TGTGCCAGCAGACAGAAGAGCTCCTACAATGAGCAGTTCTTC. It encodes CASRQKSSYNEQFF.

A note on this clonotype: Relative to the germline gene, one junction end is altered; a read error may explain this. V is TRBV30 and J is TRBJ1-5; perhaps TRBD1 as D (5 bases). The V gene's germline CDR1 is GTSNPN and CDR2 SVGIG (reference sequence). The CDR3 consists of 13 residues. CDR3 loop: CAWAGHQGQPQNF. CDR3 nucleotide sequence: TGTGCCTGGGCGGGGCACCAGGGCCAGCCCCAGAATTTT.

This chain links TRBV27 with TRBJ2-3, with 15 positions matching TRBD2. CDR3 length: 15 amino acids. Trimming removed 8 bases from V and 4 bases from J; junction bases left unmatched: 4. Germline CDR1 MNHEY, CDR2 SMNVEV (reference sequence). The CDR3 DNA is TGTGCCAGCGGCGGACTAGCGGGAGGGGCAGATACGCAGTATTTT. Residues: CASGGLAGGADTQYF.

This clonotype was found many times. The chain employs TRBV7-3 and TRBJ2-3; D unresolved. Germline V CDR1 and CDR2: SGHTA, FQGTGA. With 5 bases removed from V and 5 bases from J, the gap between germline ends came to 11 bases. This CDR3 is built from 13 residues. In nucleotides, the CDR3 is TGTGCCAGCAGCAAAGAGGCCCTAGATACGCAGTATTTT. Protein: CASSKEALDTQYF.

The sample holds a few counts of this clonotype. This rearrangement joins TRBV7-8 to TRBJ2-5, with TRBD2 identical over 14 bases. Germline V gives CDR1 SGHVS, CDR2 FQNEAQ. The CDR3 has 16 residues. Germline trimming cut 5 bases from V and 5 bases from J; bases unmatched to any gene: 7. CDR3 bases: TGTGCCAGCAGCCCCAGACTAGCGGGGGGGTGGGAGACCCAGTACTTC. This codes for CASSPRLAGGWETQYF.

In this sample, this clonotype turned up many times. The chain links TRBV5-4 to TRBJ2-7; 7 bases match TRBD2. This CDR3 has 14 amino acids. The ends lost 0 bases at V and 6 bases at J; junction bases unmatched: 6. Per the germline V gene, CDR1 is SGHNT and CDR2 is YYREEE (reference sequence). CDR3 bases: TGTGCCAGCAGCTTGGGCGGGGAGGGCTCCGAGCAGTACTTC. Its protein is CASSLGGEGSEQYF.

This clonotype has a count of ten or more. The gene calls are TRBV12-3 or TRBV12-4 and TRBJ1-1; 9 bases align to TRBD1. The V gene end was trimmed by 4 bases and the J gene end by 4 bases; junction bases not matched to a gene: 4. The CDR3 sequence is 14 residues long. This CDR3 is CASSSQGAGTEAFF. CDR3 coding DNA: TGTGCCAGCAGTTCACAGGGGGCAGGCACTGAAGCTTTCTTT.

This clonotype was observed many times. The chain links TRBV18 to TRBJ2-6; tentative D call: TRBD1 (5 bases). CDR1 is KGHSH and CDR2 is LQKENI in the germline V gene. CDR3 length: 18 residues. The V and J ends lost 3 bases and 0 bases respectively, with 15 bases between them. CDR3 sequence reads: CASSPRGGPSSGANVLTF. The CDR3 region has the DNA TGTGCCAGCTCACCTAGGGGTGGACCGAGCTCTGGGGCCAACGTCCTGACTTTC.

This clonotype showed up just a few times. Here the CDR3 DNA reads TGCGCCAGCAGTCCCTCGGGAGGTGGTGCAGATACGCAGTATTTT. Encoded protein: CASSPSGGGADTQYF. The genes are TRBV4-3 and TRBJ2-3; 7 bases fit TRBD2. Trimming took 6 bases from V and 4 from J; bases not matched to a gene: 10. This CDR3 contains 15 residues. Germline assignment: CDR1 LGHNA and CDR2 YSLEER.

This clonotype was found a few times. The chain combines TRBV6-5 with TRBJ2-3; no definite D call. The germline V and J ends were trimmed by 7 bases and 0 bases, with 11 bases remaining between them. CDR1 and CDR2 from the germline V gene are MNHEY and SVGAGI. This CDR3 region has 14 residues. CDR3 loop: CASNQRTSTDTQYF. The CDR3 DNA reads as TGTGCCAGCAACCAACGGACGAGCACAGATACGCAGTATTTT.

This clonotype was found many times. The chain links TRBV7-2 to TRBJ2-3; 10 bases align to TRBD2. The CDR3 has 16 residues. With 1 base clipped from V and 3 bases from J, the junction kept 4 bases outside the gene matches. CDR1 and CDR2 (germline): SGHTA, FQGNSA. The CDR3 region has the DNA TGTGCCAGCAGCTTAGGACTAGCGGGTCCAACAGATACGCAGTATTTT. Translation gives CASSLGLAGPTDTQYF.

This clonotype was detected many times. The gene calls are TRBV29-1 and TRBJ2-7; 10 bases align to TRBD2. The CDR3 runs 18 residues. CDR1 and CDR2 from the germline V gene are SQVTM and ANQGSEA. The J segment lost 4 bases and the V segment lost 5 bases, leaving 20 bases of the junction unmatched. The CDR3 DNA reads TGCAGCGTTACGGTCATGCCGACTAGCGGGCTGAGTAGGTACGAGCAGTACTTC. Translated: CSVTVMPTSGLSRYEQYF.

This clonotype was detected only a few times. The chain employs TRBV7-9 and TRBJ1-1; D is uncertain. Trimming took 2 bases from V and 1 from J, leaving 5 bases between them. This CDR3 has 13 amino acids. Germline CDR1 reads SEHNR; CDR2 reads FQNEAQ (reference sequence). This CDR3 reads CASSLWRNTEAFF. The CDR3 region has the DNA TGTGCCAGCAGCTTATGGAGGAACACTGAAGCTTTCTTT.

This chain uses TRBV5-4 with TRBJ2-2; 8 positions agree with TRBD1. J was trimmed by 4 bases and V by 3 bases; bases with no gene match: 8. The CDR3 spans 16 residues. CDR1 and CDR2 from the germline V gene are SGHNT and YYREEE (reference sequence). The CDR3 spells CASSYGQGARTGELFF. The CDR3 nucleotides read TGTGCCAGCAGCTACGGGCAGGGGGCCCGCACCGGGGAGCTGTTTTTT.

In this sample, this clonotype is medium-sized. The chain uses TRBV20-1 and TRBJ2-3, with unresolved D. V was pared by 6 bases and J by 2 bases, with 15 bases between. CDR3 size: 14 residues. The germline V gene has CDR1 DFQATT and CDR2 SNEGSKA (reference sequence). This chain's CDR3 is CSAVAFLNTDTQYF. The CDR3, as DNA: TGCAGTGCGGTAGCATTCCTCAACACAGATACGCAGTATTTT.

The chain has TRBV29-1 and TRBJ1-1; D gene ambiguous. The CDR3 consists of 13 residues. Germline V CDR1 and CDR2: SQVTM, ANQGSEA. Trimming left V 3 bases short and J 1 base short, with 9 bases between. CDR3 amino acids: CSVETTRNTEAFF. CDR3 nucleotides: TGCAGCGTTGAGACGACGAGGAACACTGAAGCTTTCTTT.

The V gene is TRBV19, the J gene TRBJ2-1; weak D call: TRBD2 (6 bases). The CDR3 loop spans 15 amino acids. Trimming removed 7 bases from V and 0 bases from J, with 13 bases in between. The germline V gene has CDR1 LNHDA and CDR2 SQIVND (reference sequence). The CDR3 DNA sequence: TGTGCCAGTAATGAGGTCGGGAGCTCCTACAATGAGCAGTTCTTC. Its protein product is CASNEVGSSYNEQFF. Full variable domain (remainder filled in from reference TRBV19 and TRBJ2-1): DGGITQSPKYLFRKEGQNVTLSCEQNLNHDAMYWYRQDPGQGLRLIYYSQIVNDFQKGDIAEGYSVSREKKESFPLTVTSAQKNPTAFYLCASNEVGSSYNEQFFGPGTRLTVL.

There are many counts of this clonotype. The rearrangement uses TRBV3-1 and TRBJ1-1; 8 bases are shared with TRBD1. CDR1 LGHDT and CDR2 YNNKEL come from the germline V gene (reference sequence). Trimming at V came to 6 bases and at J to 0 bases, leaving 12 bases not matched to a gene. This CDR3 spans 17 amino acids. The CDR3 sequence: CASRNRIDRGLNTEAFF. Written as DNA, the CDR3 is TGTGCCAGCAGGAACCGGATTGACAGGGGTCTGAACACTGAAGCTTTCTTT.

This clonotype was seen many times. The J gene is TRBJ2-1, the V gene TRBV3-1; 11 bases align to TRBD1. Germline V CDR1 and CDR2: LGHDT, YNNKEL (reference sequence). This CDR3 contains 23 residues. Unmatched junction bases numbered 25, after V lost 6 bases and J lost 0 bases. CDR3 in amino acids: CASRSRDRGVARTGTYSYNEQFF. The CDR3, as DNA: TGTGCCAGCAGGTCCCGGGACAGGGGGGTTGCTAGGACCGGGACTTACTCCTACAATGAGCAGTTCTTC.

There are a few counts of this clonotype. The chain employs TRBV19 and TRBJ2-1; unclear D gene. Trimming left V 5 bases short and J 8 bases short, with 16 bases between. CDR1 is LNHDA and CDR2 is SQIVND in the germline V gene (reference sequence). CDR3 length: 14 amino acids. This chain's CDR3 is CASSPTLLADEQFF. CDR3 DNA: TGTGCCAGTAGTCCGACGCTCCTCGCGGATGAGCAGTTCTTC. Supplemented by reference TRBV19 and TRBJ2-1, the full variable domain reads DGGITQSPKYLFRKEGQNVTLSCEQNLNHDAMYWYRQDPGQGLRLIYYSQIVNDFQKGDIAEGYSVSREKKESFPLTVTSAQKNPTAFYLCASSPTLLADEQFFGPGTRLTVL.